The 14 T cell receptor beta chains below come from one sample, sequenced in a study of HIV-infected patients and healthy controls. Around 500 ng RNA was reverse transcribed with alpha and beta constant-region primers. Alpha and beta chain libraries were made separately by chain-specific third strand synthesis with multiplexing indices. MiXCR was run by TCRdb on the 5' RACE reads, yielding one entry per CDR3 protein. The sample lists some 10,000 distinct CDR3 sequences, 8% occurring once. The repertoire came from unfractionated whole blood and reflected all unsorted peripheral T cells. The sequenced sample consisted of blood. These receptors came from an adult in good health.

This clonotype was seen many times. The chain employs TRBV10-3 and TRBJ2-3; D is undetermined. Germline CDR1 ENHRY, CDR2 SYGVKD. The CDR3 runs 15 residues. V was shortened by 4 bases and J by 5 bases, with 16 bases between the two germline ends. The DNA of the CDR3 is TGTGCCATCAGTGGTTTGGGGTCTCACAGAGATACGCAGTATTTT. It translates to CAISGLGSHRDTQYF.

This clonotype was counted many times. The CDR3 loop reads CASRMDRGGTGELFF. DNA of the CDR3: TGTGCCAGCAGGATGGACAGGGGAGGCACCGGGGAGCTGTTTTTT. The chain joins TRBV2 to TRBJ2-2; 9 bases agree with TRBD1. CDR1 is SNHLY and CDR2 is FYNNEI in the germline V gene. After removal of 6 bases from V and 4 bases from J, the junction contained 6 bases not matched to a gene. This CDR3 contains 15 residues.

This clonotype appeared many times. V and J are TRBV9 and TRBJ1-3; D is undetermined. The germline V and J ends were trimmed by 8 bases and 0 bases, with 6 bases remaining between them. The germline V gene encodes CDR1 SGDLS and CDR2 YYNGEE. The CDR3 is 12 residues long. The CDR3 DNA follows: TGTGCCAGTGGGAGCTCTGGAAACACCATATATTTT. Protein product: CASGSSGNTIYF.

This clonotype is medium-sized by share. The chain employs TRBV5-6 and TRBJ2-7, with 11 bases matching TRBD1. This CDR3 region has 14 residues. Germline V gene data show CDR1 as SGHDT and CDR2 as YYEEEE. The V segment lost 2 bases and the J segment 3 bases; nucleotides outside the gene matches: 1. CDR3 region: CASSFGTGGYEQYF. In DNA form, the CDR3 reads TGTGCCAGCAGCTTCGGGACAGGGGGCTACGAGCAGTACTTC.

This clonotype has ten or more counts. The V call is TRBV3-1, the J call TRBJ2-7, with D possibly TRBD1 on 5 matching bases. Deletions cut 2 bases from V and 0 bases from J, with 14 bases between. The CDR3 runs to 16 residues. From germline, CDR1 is LGHDT and CDR2 YNNKEL (reference sequence). The CDR3 nucleotides read TGTGCCAGCAGCCAACAATTAGGGGCCGGCTCCTACGAGCAGTACTTC. It codes for CASSQQLGAGSYEQYF.

Relative to its sample, this clonotype is medium-sized. This chain links TRBV7-9 with TRBJ1-5; D is ambiguous. V lost 1 base and J 6 bases, leaving 13 bases between the germline ends. The CDR3 totals 15 residues. The germline V gene encodes CDR1 SEHNR and CDR2 FQNEAQ (reference sequence). The CDR3 DNA reads as TGTGCCAGCAGCTTAGGCCGTGGACCGCGTCAGCCCCAGCATTTT. Its translation: CASSLGRGPRQPQHF.

This clonotype has ten or more counts. The gene calls are TRBV19 and TRBJ1-6; maybe TRBD1 (6 bases). The CDR3 totals 13 residues. V was trimmed by 5 bases and J by 8 bases, leaving 10 bases between them. CDR1 is LNHDA and CDR2 is SQIVND in the germline V gene (reference sequence). The DNA for the CDR3 is TGTGCCAGTAGTCTCCACAGGGATTCACCCCTCCACTTT. This sequence encodes CASSLHRDSPLHF.

This clonotype was seen a handful of times. The rearrangement uses TRBV30 and TRBJ1-2; D is ambiguous. Trimming shortened V by 1 base and J by 5 bases, and 5 bases separated the two germline ends. The CDR3 extends over 11 amino acids. Per germline, CDR1 GTSNPN and CDR2 SVGIG (reference sequence). CDR3 loop: CAWSAPYGYTF. CDR3 DNA: TGTGCCTGGAGTGCCCCATATGGCTACACCTTC.

In this sample, this clonotype is medium-sized. J is TRBJ2-5 and V is TRBV5-1, with a weak D call TRBD1 (6 bases). The germline CDR1 and CDR2 sequences are SGHRS and YFSETQ. CDR3 length: 15 residues. Trimming removed 3 bases from V and 0 bases from J, with 12 bases in between. CDR3 DNA sequence: TGCGCCAGCAGCTGGACAGCTACCCACCAAGAGACCCAGTACTTC. Its translation is CASSWTATHQETQYF.

This clonotype was recorded a few times. The chain employs TRBV20-1 and TRBJ2-1; 9 bases align to TRBD2. Trimming removed 1 base from V and 3 bases from J; junction bases left unmatched: 7. There are 16 residues in the CDR3. CDR1 is DFQATT, CDR2 SNEGSKA, per germline (reference sequence). The CDR3 region has the DNA TGCAGTGCTAGAGGGGGACTAGCCGTTTTCTACAATGAGCAGTTCTTC. It is translated as CSARGGLAVFYNEQFF.

This clonotype rates as medium-sized. V is TRBV3-1 and J is TRBJ2-3; D assignment may be TRBD1 or TRBD2 (5 bases each). Germline V gene sequence: CDR1 LGHDT, CDR2 YNNKEL (reference sequence). The CDR3 sequence is 13 residues long. V lost 1 base and J lost 4, with 6 bases in between. The CDR3 DNA sequence: TGTGCCAGCAGCCAAGGGGACCCAGATACGCAGTATTTT. Its translation is CASSQGDPDTQYF.

This clonotype has a count of ten or more. The chain recombines TRBV29-1 with TRBJ2-7; no clear D gene. The germline CDR1 and CDR2 sequences are SQVTM and ANQGSEA. The germline V and J ends were trimmed by 1 base and 4 bases, with 11 bases remaining between them. The CDR3 contains 13 residues. The CDR3 nucleotides are TGCAGCGTTGAAGGGTTAGGCGGTTACGAGCAGTACTTC. Its translation is CSVEGLGGYEQYF.

The chain combines TRBV12-3 or TRBV12-4 with TRBJ1-6; D is uncertain. V was clipped by 5 bases and J by 2 bases, with 16 bases between them. The CDR3 runs to 17 residues. The CDR3 reads CASSLRASVAYNSPLHF. CDR3 coding DNA: TGTGCCAGCAGTCTCCGGGCCTCGGTAGCCTATAATTCACCCCTCCACTTT.

V is TRBV4-2 and J is TRBJ2-7; possible D gene TRBD1, 6 bases. The V end lost 0 bases, the J end lost 7 bases, and 16 bases lay between the germline ends. The length of the CDR3 is 15 residues. The germline V gene has CDR1 LGHNA and CDR2 YNFKEQ. The CDR3: CASSQESLDSREQYF. CDR3 DNA: TGTGCCAGCAGCCAAGAATCTCTGGACAGCCGGGAGCAGTACTTC.